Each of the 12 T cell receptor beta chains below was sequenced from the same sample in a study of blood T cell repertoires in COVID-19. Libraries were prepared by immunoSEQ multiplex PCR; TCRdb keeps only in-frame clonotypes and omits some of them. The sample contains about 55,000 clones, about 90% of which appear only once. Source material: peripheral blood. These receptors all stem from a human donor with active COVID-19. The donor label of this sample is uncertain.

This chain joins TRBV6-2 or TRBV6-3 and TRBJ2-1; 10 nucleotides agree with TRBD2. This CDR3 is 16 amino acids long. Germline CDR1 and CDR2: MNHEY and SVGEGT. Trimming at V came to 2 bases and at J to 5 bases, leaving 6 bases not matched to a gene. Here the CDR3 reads CASSYPSGGLNNEQFF. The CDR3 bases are TGTGCCAGCAGTTACCCTAGCGGGGGCCTTAACAATGAGCAGTTCTTC.

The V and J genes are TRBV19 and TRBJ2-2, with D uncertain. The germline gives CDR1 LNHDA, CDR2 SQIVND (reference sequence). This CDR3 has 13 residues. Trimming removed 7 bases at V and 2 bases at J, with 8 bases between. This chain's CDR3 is CASTRHNTGELFF. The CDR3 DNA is TGTGCCAGTACCCGACACAACACCGGGGAGCTGTTTTTT.

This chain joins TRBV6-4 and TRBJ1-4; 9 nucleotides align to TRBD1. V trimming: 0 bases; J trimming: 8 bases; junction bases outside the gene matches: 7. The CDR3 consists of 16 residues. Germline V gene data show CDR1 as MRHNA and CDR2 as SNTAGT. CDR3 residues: CASSDSRDRVLEKLFF. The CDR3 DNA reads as TGTGCCAGCAGTGACTCTCGGGACAGGGTCTTGGAAAAACTGTTTTTT.

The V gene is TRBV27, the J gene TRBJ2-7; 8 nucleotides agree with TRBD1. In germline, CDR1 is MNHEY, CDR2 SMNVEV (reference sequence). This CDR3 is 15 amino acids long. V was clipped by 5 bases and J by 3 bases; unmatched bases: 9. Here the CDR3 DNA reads TGTGCCAGCAGTCCGATGGACAGGGCATACTACGAGCAGTACTTC. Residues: CASSPMDRAYYEQYF.

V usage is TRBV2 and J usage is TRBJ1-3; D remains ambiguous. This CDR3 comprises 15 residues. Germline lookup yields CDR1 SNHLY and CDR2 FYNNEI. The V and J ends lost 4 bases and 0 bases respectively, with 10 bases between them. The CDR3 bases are TGTGCCAGCAGTGCCCGCGTTAGCTCTGGAAACACCATATATTTT. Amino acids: CASSARVSSGNTIYF. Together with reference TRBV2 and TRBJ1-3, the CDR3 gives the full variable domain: EPEVTQTPSHQVTQMGQEVILRCVPISNHLYFYWYRQILGQKVEFLVSFYNNEISEKSEIFDDQFSVERPDGSNFTLKIRSTKLEDSAMYFCASSARVSSGNTIYFGEGSWLTVV.

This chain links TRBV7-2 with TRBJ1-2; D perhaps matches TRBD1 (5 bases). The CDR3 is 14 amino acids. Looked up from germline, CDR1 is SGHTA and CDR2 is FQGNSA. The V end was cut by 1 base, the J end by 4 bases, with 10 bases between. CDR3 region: CASSLEGNFYGYTF. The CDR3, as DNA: TGTGCCAGCAGCTTAGAGGGGAATTTCTATGGCTACACCTTC.

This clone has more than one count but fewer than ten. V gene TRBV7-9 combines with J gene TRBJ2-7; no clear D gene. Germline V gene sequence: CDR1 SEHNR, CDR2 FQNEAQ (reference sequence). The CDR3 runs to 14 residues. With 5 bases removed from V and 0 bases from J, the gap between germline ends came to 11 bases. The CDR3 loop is CASSADKLSYEQYF. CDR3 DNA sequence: TGTGCCAGCAGCGCCGACAAACTCTCCTACGAGCAGTACTTC.

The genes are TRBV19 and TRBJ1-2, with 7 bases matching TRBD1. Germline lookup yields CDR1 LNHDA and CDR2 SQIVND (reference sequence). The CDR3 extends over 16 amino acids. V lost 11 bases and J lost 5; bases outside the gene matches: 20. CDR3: CASSRDSLSANYGYTF. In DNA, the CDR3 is TGTGCCTCGTCCCGGGACAGCCTTTCAGCGAATTATGGCTACACCTTC.

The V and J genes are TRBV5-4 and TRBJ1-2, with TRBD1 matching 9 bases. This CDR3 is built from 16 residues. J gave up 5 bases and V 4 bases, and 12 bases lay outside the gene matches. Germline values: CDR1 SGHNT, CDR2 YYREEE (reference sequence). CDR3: CASSHYRGQGLYGYTF. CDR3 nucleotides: TGTGCCAGCAGCCATTACAGGGGGCAAGGTCTTTATGGCTACACCTTC.

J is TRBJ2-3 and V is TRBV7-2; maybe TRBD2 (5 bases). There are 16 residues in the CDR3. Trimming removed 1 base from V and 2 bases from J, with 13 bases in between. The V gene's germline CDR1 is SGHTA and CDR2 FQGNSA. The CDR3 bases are TGTGCCAGCAGCTTAGTGACTACGCGACCCACAGATACGCAGTATTTT. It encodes CASSLVTTRPTDTQYF.

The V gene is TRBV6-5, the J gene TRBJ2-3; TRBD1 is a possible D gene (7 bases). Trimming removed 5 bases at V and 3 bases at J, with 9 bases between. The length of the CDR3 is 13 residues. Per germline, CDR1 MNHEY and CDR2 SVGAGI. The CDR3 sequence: CASSPGGTDTQYF. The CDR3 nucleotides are TGTGCCAGCAGTCCAGGGGGGACAGATACGCAGTATTTT.

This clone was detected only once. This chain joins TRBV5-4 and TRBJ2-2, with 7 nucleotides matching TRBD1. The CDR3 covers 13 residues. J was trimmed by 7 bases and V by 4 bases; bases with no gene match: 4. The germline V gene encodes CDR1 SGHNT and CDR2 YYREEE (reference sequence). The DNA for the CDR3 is TGTGCCAGCAGCAAACAGGGGTACGGGGAGCTGTTTTTT. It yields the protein CASSKQGYGELFF.